This T cell receptor (beta chain) was observed in a study of neurological immune-mediated disorders. Notes on the study in general: HTLV-1-associated myelopathy showed the most TCR clonal expansion; multiple sclerosis the least, below healthy controls.

TCRdb reanalysed the 5' RACE reads using MiXCR and keeps one entry per CDR3 protein. The sample yields roughly 46,000 distinct CDR3 sequences, roughly 2% seen once. This clonotype was recorded at least ten times. Its antigen is still unknown. V gave up 0 bases and J gave up 2 bases, with 9 bases separating them. CDR1 SGHTS and CDR2 YDEGEE come from the germline V gene. This CDR3 has 14 amino acids. The chain has TRBV5-8 and TRBJ2-7; D is perhaps TRBD1 (5 bases). The sequence came from a woman aged 40 to 50 with multiple sclerosis. The sample consisted of PBMCs. CDR3 sequence reads: CASSLGQTTYEQYF. CDR3 DNA sequence: TGTGCCAGCAGCTTGGGACAGACAACCTACGAGCAGTACTTC.